The clone carrying this TCR beta chain was counted a single time. Its antigen is currently unknown. Primers for the PCR totalled 60 Vbeta and 13 Jbeta. Profiled with immunoSEQ multiplex PCR; TCRdb holds only in-frame clones, not every one. Seen here are 97,000 or so clones, roughly three quarters observed once, and the top ten hold less than 1.5%. The sample belongs to a study of cytomegalovirus exposure and HLA in healthy donors. General study results and limits: In a later analysis, an Asian-associated ancestry cluster reportedly showed fewer N-insertions than the 666-donor mean. CMV serostatus was the only immune exposure information that was available. Productive rates of about 87% or about 30% were seen for most TCR beta V segments in an earlier analysis. In vitro work confirmed that a few CMV-associated chains recognize CMV antigens.

Germline CDR1 and CDR2: SGHTA and FQGNSA. The CDR3 sequence is 15 residues long. The V gene lost 1 base and the J gene lost 2 bases, with 9 bases spanning the gap. The sequence was collected from a man in his forties in good health and CMV-seronegative. Material for sequencing was PBMCs. The chain combines TRBV7-2 with TRBJ1-5; tentatively, D is TRBD1 (5 bases). The CDR3 bases are TGTGCCAGCAGCTTAGAAGCAGGGCGCAATCAGCCCCAGCATTTT. Amino acids: CASSLEAGRNQPQHF.